This TCR beta chain was recorded in a study of OX40 agonist ivuxolimab in advanced cancers. This clone was picked up a small number of times. The CDR3 extends over 16 amino acids. The ends lost 1 base at V and 3 bases at J; junction bases unmatched: 5. Germline V gives CDR1 MDHEN, CDR2 SYDVKM. Sequencing used immunoSEQ multiplex PCR; TCRdb keeps in-frame clones, though not all of them. The data hold 20,000 to 30,000 clones, with roughly 79% observed a single time. The origin of this receptor is an adult with an advanced solid tumor such as melanoma, head and neck, liver or kidney cancer. The material sequenced was CD4+ or CD8+ T cells sorted from blood, taken in a trial of the OX40 agonist ivuxolimab. The genes are TRBV28 and TRBJ2-7; TRBD1 matches at 11 bases. The CDR3 spells CASSLLGTGGDYEQYF. The CDR3 region has the DNA TGTGCCAGCAGTTTATTGGGGACAGGGGGTGACTACGAGCAGTACTTC.